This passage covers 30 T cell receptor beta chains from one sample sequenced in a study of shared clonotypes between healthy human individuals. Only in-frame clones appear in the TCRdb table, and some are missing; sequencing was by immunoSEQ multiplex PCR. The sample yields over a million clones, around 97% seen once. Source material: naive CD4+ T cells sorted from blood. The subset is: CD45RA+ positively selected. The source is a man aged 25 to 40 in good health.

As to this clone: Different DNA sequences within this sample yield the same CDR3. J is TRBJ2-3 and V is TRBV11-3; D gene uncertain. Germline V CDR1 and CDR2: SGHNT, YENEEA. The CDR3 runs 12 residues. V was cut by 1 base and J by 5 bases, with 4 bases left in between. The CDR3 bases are TGTGCCAGCAGCTTAGGGCTAGATACGCAGTATTTT. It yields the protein CASSLGLDTQYF.

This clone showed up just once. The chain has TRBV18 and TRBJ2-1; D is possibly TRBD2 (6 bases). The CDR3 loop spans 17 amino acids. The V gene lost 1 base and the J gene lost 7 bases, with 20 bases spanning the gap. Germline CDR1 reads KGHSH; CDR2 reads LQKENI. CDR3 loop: CASSPLGSGRFENEQFF. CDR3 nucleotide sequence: TGTGCCAGCTCACCACTCGGGTCAGGGAGGTTTGAAAATGAGCAGTTCTTC.

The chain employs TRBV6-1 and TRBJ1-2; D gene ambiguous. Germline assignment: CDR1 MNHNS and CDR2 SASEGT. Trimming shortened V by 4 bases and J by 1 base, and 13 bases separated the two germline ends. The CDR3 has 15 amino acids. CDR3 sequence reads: CASSVESSFNYGYTF. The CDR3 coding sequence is TGTGCCAGCAGTGTTGAATCCAGTTTTAACTATGGCTACACCTTC.

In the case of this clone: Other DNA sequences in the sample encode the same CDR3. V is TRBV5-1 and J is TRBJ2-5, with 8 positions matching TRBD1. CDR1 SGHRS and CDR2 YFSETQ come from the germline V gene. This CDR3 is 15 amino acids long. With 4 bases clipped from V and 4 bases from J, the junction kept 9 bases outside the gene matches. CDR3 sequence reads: CASSLDRGGGETQYF. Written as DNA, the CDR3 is TGCGCCAGCAGCCTTGACAGGGGAGGAGGAGAGACCCAGTACTTC.

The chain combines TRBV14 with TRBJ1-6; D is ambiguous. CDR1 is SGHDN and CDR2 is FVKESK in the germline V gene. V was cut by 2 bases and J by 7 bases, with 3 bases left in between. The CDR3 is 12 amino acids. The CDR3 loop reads CASSQWNSPLHF. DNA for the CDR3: TGTGCCAGCAGCCAATGGAATTCACCCCTCCACTTT.

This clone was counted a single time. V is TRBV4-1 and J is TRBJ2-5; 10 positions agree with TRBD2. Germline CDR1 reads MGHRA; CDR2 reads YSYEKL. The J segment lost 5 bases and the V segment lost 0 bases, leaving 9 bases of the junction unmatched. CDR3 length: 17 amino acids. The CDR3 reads CASSQDPSGSVGETQYF. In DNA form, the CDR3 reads TGCGCCAGCAGCCAAGATCCTAGCGGGAGTGTCGGTGAGACCCAGTACTTC.

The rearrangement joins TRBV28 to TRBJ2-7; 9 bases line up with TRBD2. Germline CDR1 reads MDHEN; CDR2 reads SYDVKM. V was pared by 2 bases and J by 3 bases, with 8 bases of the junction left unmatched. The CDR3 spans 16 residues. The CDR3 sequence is CASSLSSGSPLYEQYF. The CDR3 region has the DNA TGTGCCAGCAGTTTAAGTAGCGGGAGTCCCCTCTACGAGCAGTACTTC.

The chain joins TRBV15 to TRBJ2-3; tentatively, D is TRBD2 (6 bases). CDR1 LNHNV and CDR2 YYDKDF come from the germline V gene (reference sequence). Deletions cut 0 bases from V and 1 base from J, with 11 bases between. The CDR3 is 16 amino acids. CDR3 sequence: CATSRDRSGRTDTQYF. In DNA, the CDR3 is TGTGCCACCAGCAGAGATCGAAGCGGGCGCACAGATACGCAGTATTTT.

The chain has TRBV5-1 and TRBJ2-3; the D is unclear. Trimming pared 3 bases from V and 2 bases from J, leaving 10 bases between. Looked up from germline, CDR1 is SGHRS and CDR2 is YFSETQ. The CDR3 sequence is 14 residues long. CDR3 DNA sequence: TGCGCCAGCAGCTCAGGACCTCCCACAGATACGCAGTATTTT. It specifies CASSSGPPTDTQYF.

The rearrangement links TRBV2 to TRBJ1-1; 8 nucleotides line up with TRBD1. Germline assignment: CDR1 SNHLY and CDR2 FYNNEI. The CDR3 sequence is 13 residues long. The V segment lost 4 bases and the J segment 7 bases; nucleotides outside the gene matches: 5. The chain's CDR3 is CASSGQGNNEAFF. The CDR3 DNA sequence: TGTGCCAGCAGTGGACAGGGGAATAATGAAGCTTTCTTT.

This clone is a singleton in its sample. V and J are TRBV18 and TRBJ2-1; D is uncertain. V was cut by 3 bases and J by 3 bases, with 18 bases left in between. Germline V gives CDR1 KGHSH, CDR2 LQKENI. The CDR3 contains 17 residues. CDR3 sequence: CASSPTRGRKNYNEQFF. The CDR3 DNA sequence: TGTGCCAGCTCACCGACCCGCGGACGGAAAAACTACAATGAGCAGTTCTTC.

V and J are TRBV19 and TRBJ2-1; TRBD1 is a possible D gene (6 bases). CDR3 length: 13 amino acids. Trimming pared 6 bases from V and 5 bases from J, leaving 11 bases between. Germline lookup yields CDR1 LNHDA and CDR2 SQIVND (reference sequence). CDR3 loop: CASRGDTNNEQFF. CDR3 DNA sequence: TGTGCCAGTAGGGGGGACACGAACAATGAGCAGTTCTTC.

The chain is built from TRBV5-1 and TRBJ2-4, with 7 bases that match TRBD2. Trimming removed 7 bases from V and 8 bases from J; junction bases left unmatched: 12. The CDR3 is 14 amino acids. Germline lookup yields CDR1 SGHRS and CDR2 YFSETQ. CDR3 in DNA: TGCGCCAGCGCAAAGGGAGGGGACCTTTACATTCAGTACTTC. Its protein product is CASAKGGDLYIQYF.

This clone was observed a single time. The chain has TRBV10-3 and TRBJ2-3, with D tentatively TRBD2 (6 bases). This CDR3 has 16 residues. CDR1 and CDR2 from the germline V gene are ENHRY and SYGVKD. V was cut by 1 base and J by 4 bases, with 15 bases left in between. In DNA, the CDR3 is TGTGCCATCAGTGAGTGGGGCGATGGAGGGGCAGATACGCAGTATTTT. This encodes CAISEWGDGGADTQYF.

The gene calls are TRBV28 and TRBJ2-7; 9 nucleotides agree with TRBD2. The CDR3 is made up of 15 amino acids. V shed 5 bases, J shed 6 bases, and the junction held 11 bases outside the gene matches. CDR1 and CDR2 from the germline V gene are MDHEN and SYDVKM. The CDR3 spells CASSPSAGGPFEQYF. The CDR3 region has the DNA TGTGCCAGCAGTCCATCGGCGGGAGGGCCGTTCGAGCAGTACTTC.

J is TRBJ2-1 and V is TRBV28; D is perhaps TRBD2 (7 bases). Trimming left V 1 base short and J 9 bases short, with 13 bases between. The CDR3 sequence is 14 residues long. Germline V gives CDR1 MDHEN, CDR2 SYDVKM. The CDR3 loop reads CASSLYRRGGEQFF. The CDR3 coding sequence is TGTGCCAGCAGTTTATATCGAAGGGGGGGTGAGCAGTTCTTC.

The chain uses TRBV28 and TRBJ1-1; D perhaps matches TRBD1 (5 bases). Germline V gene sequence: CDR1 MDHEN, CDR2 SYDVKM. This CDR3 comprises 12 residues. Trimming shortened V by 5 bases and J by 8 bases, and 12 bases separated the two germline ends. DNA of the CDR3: TGTGCCAGCAGTAGAAACCGGGGCGAAGCTTTCTTT. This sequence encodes CASSRNRGEAFF.

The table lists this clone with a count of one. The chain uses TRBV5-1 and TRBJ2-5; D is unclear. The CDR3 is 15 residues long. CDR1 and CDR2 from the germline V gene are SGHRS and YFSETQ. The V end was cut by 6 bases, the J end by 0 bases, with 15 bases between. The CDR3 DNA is TGCGCCAGCATCGAGTCACCTACGTACCAAGAGACCCAGTACTTC. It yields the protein CASIESPTYQETQYF.

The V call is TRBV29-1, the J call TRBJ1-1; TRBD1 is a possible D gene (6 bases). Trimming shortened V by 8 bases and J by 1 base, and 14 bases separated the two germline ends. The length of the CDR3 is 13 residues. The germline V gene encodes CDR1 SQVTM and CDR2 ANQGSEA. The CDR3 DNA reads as TGCAGCTACGCCAGGGGAAGGAACACTGAAGCTTTCTTT. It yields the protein CSYARGRNTEAFF.

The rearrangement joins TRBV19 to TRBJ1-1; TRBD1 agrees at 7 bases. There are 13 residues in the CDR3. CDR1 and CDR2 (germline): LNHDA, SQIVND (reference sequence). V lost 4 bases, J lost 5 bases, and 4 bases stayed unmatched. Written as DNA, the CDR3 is TGTGCCAGTAGTAGGACAGGAGGAACTGAAGCTTTCTTT. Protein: CASSRTGGTEAFF. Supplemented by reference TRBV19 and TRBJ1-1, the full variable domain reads DGGITQSPKYLFRKEGQNVTLSCEQNLNHDAMYWYRQDPGQGLRLIYYSQIVNDFQKGDIAEGYSVSREKKESFPLTVTSAQKNPTAFYLCASSRTGGTEAFFGQGTRLTVV.

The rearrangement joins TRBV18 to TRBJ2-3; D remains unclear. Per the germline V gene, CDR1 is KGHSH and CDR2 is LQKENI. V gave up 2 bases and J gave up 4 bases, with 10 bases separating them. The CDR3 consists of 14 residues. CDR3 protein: CASSPYLGSDTQYF. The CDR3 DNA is TGTGCCAGCTCACCATACCTGGGTTCAGATACGCAGTATTTT.

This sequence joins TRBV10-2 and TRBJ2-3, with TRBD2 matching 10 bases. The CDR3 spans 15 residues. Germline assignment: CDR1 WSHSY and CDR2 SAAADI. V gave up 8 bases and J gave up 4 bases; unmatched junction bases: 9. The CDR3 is CASGSRAGGADTQYF. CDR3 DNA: TGCGCCAGCGGGTCGAGAGCGGGAGGGGCAGATACGCAGTATTTT.

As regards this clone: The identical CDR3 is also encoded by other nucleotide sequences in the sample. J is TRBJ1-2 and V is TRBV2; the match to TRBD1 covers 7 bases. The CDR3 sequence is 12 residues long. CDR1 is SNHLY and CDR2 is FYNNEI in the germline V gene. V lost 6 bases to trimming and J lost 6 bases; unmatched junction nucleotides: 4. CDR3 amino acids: CASSPGQNGYTF. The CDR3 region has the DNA TGTGCCAGCAGCCCGGGACAGAATGGCTACACCTTC.

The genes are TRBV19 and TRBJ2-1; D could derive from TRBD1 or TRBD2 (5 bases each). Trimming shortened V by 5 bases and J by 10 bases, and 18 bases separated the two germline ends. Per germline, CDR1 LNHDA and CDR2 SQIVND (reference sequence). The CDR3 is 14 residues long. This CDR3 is CASSAGLGAWEQFF. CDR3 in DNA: TGTGCCAGTAGTGCAGGACTTGGGGCGTGGGAGCAGTTCTTC.

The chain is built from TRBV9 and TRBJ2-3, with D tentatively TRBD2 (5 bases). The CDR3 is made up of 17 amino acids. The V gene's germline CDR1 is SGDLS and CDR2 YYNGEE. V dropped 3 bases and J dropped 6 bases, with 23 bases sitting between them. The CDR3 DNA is TGTGCCAGCAGCGCATCTATTATAGGACGGGGAACGGATACGCAGTATTTT. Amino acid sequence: CASSASIIGRGTDTQYF.

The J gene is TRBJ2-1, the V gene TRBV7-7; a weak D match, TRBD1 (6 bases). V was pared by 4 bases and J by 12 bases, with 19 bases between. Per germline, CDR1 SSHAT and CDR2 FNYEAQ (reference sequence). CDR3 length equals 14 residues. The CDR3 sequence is CASSSRLDRKGQFF. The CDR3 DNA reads TGTGCCAGCAGCTCCCGACTCGACAGGAAGGGGCAGTTCTTC.

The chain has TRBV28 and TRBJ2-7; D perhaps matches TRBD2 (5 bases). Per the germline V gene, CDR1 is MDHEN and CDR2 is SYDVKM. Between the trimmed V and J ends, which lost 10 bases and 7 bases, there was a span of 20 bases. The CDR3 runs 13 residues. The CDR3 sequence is CATREGGGFEQYF. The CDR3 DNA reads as TGTGCCACCAGAGAGGGCGGTGGTTTTGAGCAGTACTTC.

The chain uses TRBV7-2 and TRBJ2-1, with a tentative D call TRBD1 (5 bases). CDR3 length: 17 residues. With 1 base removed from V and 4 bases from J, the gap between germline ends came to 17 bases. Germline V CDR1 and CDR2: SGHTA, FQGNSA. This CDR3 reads CASSLVWGPKGYNEQFF. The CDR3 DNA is TGTGCCAGCAGCTTAGTTTGGGGCCCAAAGGGTTACAATGAGCAGTTCTTC.

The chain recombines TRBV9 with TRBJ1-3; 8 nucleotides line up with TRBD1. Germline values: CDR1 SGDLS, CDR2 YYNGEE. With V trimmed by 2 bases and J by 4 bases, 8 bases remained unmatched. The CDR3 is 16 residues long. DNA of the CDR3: TGTGCCAGCAGCGTCGGGGACAGGTTAAAGGGAAACACCATATATTTT. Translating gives CASSVGDRLKGNTIYF.

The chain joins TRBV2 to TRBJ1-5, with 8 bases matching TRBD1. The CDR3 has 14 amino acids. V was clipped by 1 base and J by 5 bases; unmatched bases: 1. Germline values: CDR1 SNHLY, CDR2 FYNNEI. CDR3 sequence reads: CASSEGGQDQPQHF. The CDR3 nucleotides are TGTGCCAGCAGTGAAGGGGGACAGGATCAGCCCCAGCATTTT.